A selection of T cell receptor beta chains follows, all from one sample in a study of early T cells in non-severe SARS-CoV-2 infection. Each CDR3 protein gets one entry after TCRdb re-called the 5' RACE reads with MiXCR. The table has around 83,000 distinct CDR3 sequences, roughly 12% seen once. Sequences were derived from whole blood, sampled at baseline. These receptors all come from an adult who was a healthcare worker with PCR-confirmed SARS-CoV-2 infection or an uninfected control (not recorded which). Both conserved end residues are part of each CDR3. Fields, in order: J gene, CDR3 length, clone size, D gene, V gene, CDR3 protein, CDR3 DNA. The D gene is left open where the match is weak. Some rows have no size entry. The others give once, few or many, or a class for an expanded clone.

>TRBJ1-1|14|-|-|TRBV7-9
CASSGVGGYIEAFF
TGTGCCAGCTCCGGTGTTGGGGGATATATTGAAGCTTTCTTT
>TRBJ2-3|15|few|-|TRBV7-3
CASSLEPRFTDTQYF
TGTGCCAGCAGCTTAGAACCCCGGTTCACAGATACGCAGTATTTT
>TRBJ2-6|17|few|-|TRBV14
CASSPLTSSSGANVLTF
TGTGCCAGCAGCCCCCTAACCTCCAGCTCTGGGGCCAACGTCCTGACTTTC
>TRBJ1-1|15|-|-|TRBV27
CASRSGGVRNTEAFF
TGTGCCAGCAGATCTGGGGGGGTAAGGAACACTGAAGCTTTCTTT
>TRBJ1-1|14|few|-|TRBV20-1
CSAKSQVLNTEAFF
TGCAGTGCTAAGAGTCAGGTCCTCAACACTGAAGCTTTCTTT
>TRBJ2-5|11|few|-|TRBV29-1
CSVEFGETQYF
TGCAGCGTTGAATTTGGGGAGACCCAGTACTTC
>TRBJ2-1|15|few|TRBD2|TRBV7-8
CASSLPPGLADEQFF
TGTGCCAGCAGCCTGCCGCCGGGACTAGCGGATGAGCAGTTCTTC
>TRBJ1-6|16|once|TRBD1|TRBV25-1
CASSGPRDRTNSPLHF
TGTGCCAGCAGTGGTCCCCGGGACAGGACCAATTCACCCCTCCACTTT
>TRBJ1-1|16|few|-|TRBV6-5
CASSYDRTPRRTEAFF
TGTGCCAGCAGTTACGACAGGACCCCCCGAAGGACTGAAGCTTTCTTT
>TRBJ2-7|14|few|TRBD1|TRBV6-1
CASSEADRSYEQYF
TGTGCCAGCAGTGAAGCGGACAGGAGCTACGAGCAGTACTTC
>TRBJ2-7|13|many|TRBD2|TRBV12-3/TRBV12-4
CASSRLAGYEQYF
TGTGCCAGCAGTAGACTAGCGGGATACGAGCAGTACTTC
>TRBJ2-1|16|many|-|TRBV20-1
CSARAIGRGSYNEQFF
TGCAGTGCTAGGGCCATCGGCAGGGGCTCCTACAATGAGCAGTTCTTC
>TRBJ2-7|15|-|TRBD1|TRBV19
CASSGGQGNTYEQYF
TGTGCCAGTAGCGGTGGACAGGGGAATACCTACGAGCAGTACTTC
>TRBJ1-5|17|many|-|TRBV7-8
CASSSSLQENSNQPQHF
TGTGCCAGCAGTTCCTCTCTTCAGGAAAATAGCAATCAGCCCCAGCATTTT
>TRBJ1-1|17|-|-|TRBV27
CASSLRGSQGLNTEAFF
TGTGCCAGCAGTTTACGGGGGTCACAGGGATTGAACACTGAAGCTTTCTTT
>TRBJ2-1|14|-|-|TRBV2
CASTLLGAPGEQFF
TGTGCCAGCACCCTATTGGGGGCCCCTGGTGAGCAGTTCTTC
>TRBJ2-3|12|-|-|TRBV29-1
CSVDTSTDTQYF
TGCAGCGTTGATACTTCAACAGATACGCAGTATTTT
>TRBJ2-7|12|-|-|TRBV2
CASRLLPYEQYF
TGTGCCAGCAGGCTTCTACCGTACGAGCAGTACTTC
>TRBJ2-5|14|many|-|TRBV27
CASSLRADRETQYF
TGTGCCAGCAGTTTAAGGGCAGACAGGGAGACCCAGTACTTC
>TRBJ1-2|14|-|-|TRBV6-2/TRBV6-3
CASSSGGSWYGYTF
TGTGCCAGCAGTTCCGGGGGATCTTGGTATGGCTACACCTTC
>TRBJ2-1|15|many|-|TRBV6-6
CASTALGGSYNEQFF
TGTGCCAGCACGGCCCTTGGTGGGTCCTACAATGAGCAGTTCTTC
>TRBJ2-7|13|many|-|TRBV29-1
CSVAPQGPYEQYF
TGCAGCGTTGCACCACAGGGCCCCTACGAGCAGTACTTC
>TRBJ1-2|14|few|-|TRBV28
CASSIRGPLLGYTF
TGTGCCAGCAGTATCAGGGGTCCCTTGTTAGGCTACACCTTC
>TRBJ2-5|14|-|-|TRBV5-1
CASSLATVFETQYF
TGCGCCAGCAGCTTGGCTACGGTATTCGAGACCCAGTACTTC
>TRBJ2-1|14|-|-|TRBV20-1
CSPSSPPLYNEQFF
TGCAGTCCTTCTTCCCCCCCATTATACAATGAGCAGTTCTTC
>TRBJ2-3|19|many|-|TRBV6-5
CASSPSGPYNLGGTDTQYF
TGTGCCAGCAGCCCCTCGGGACCCTACAACCTGGGGGGTACAGATACGCAGTATTTT
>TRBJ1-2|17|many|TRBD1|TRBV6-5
CASSYTRQGAYRNGYTF
TGTGCCAGCAGTTACACCAGACAGGGGGCTTACAGGAACGGCTACACCTTC
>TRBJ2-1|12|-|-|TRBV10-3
CAISKDGDEQFF
TGTGCCATCTCAAAGGATGGGGATGAGCAGTTCTTC
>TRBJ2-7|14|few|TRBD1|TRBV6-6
CASSYPGQGPEQYF
TGTGCCAGCAGTTACCCGGGACAGGGGCCCGAGCAGTACTTC
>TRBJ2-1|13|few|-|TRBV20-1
CSAAAEGDNEQFF
TGCAGTGCTGCTGCGGAGGGGGACAATGAGCAGTTCTTC
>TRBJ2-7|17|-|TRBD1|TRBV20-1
CSARGGTGNPTSYEQYF
TGCAGTGCTAGAGGGGGGACAGGGAATCCTACATCCTACGAGCAGTACTTC
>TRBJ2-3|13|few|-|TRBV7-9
CASSFVGRNTQYF
TGTGCCAGCAGCTTCGTGGGCCGAAATACGCAGTATTTT
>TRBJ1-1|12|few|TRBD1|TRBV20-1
CSSDRGNTEAFF
TGCAGTTCGGACAGGGGTAACACTGAAGCTTTCTTT
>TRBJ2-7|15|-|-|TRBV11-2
CASSLDQDAPRPLVF
TGTGCCAGCAGCTTAGATCAGGACGCCCCGCGGCCGCTGGTTTTC
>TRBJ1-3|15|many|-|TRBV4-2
CASSHQENSENTIYF
TGTGCCAGCAGCCACCAGGAGAACTCTGAAAACACCATATATTTT
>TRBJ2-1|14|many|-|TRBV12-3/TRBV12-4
CASRARGGTNEQFF
TGTGCCAGCAGGGCACGGGGCGGGACCAATGAGCAGTTCTTC
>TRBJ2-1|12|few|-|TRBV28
CASKGGIYEQFF
TGTGCCAGCAAGGGGGGGATCTATGAGCAGTTCTTC
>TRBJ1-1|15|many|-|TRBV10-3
CAISSGHSGRPEAFF
TGTGCCATATCGTCCGGACACTCAGGGCGGCCTGAAGCTTTCTTT
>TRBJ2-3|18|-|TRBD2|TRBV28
CASSLSLGTSGGVDTQYF
TGTGCCAGCAGTTTGTCTTTAGGGACCAGCGGGGGGGTGGATACGCAGTATTTT
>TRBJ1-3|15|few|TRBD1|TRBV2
CASSGDSYSGNTIYF
TGTGCCAGCAGTGGGGACAGCTACTCTGGAAACACCATATATTTT
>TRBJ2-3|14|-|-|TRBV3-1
CASSQRELADTQYF
TGTGCCAGCAGCCAACGGGAGTTAGCAGATACGCAGTATTTT
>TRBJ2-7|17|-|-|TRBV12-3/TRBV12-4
CASSPIGMRRGSYEQYF
TGTGCCAGCAGCCCCATAGGGATGCGTCGGGGGTCCTACGAGCAGTACTTC
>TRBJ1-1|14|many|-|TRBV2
CASSERREATEAFF
TGTGCCAGCAGCGAGCGGAGGGAGGCCACTGAAGCTTTCTTT
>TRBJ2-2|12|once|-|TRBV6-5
CASRPGAGELFF
TGTGCCAGCAGACCGGGGGCCGGGGAGCTGTTTTTT
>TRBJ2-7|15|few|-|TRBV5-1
CASSLAGETAYEQYF
TGCGCCAGCAGCTTGGCCGGGGAGACGGCCTACGAGCAGTACTTC